This T cell receptor beta chain was sequenced during a study of T cells in Graves' hyperthyroidism and ophthalmopathy. Study background: Sampling of peripheral blood happened at initial diagnosis, prior to any treatment. Study-wide points: Stable hyperthyroidism was told apart from ophthalmopathy by a model built on 13 V-J features.

From RNA transcripts, TCR beta CDR3 regions were amplified. RT-PCR in the first round (using the HTBI primer set) targeted the TCR CDR3. TCRdb reanalysed the multiplex PCR reads using MiXCR and keeps one entry per CDR3 protein. The sample shows hundreds of thousands of distinct CDR3 sequences, 24% of them seen only once. This CDR3 is 14 amino acids long. V was shortened by 2 bases and J by 2 bases, with 9 bases between the two germline ends. Per germline, CDR1 LNHNV and CDR2 YYDKDF (reference sequence). Ten or more counts support this clonotype. Its matching antigen is unknown. The PBMCs were sourced from fresh peripheral blood (more than 8.5 ml).

Sequencing was carried out using blood. This receptor was taken from a woman aged 25 to 39 with Graves' ophthalmopathy. The chain employs TRBV15 and TRBJ2-5; weak D call: TRBD1 (6 bases). CDR3 residues: CATSRWGLQETQYF. In DNA form, the CDR3 reads TGTGCCACCAGCAGATGGGGGCTGCAAGAGACCCAGTACTTC.